The entry below describes one T cell receptor beta chain. The target antigen is unknown. Sequencing used immunoSEQ multiplex PCR; TCRdb keeps in-frame clones, though not all of them. The sample contains 150,000 or so clones, roughly 92% of which appear only once. Trimming shortened V by 5 bases and J by 0 bases, and 14 bases separated the two germline ends. The germline V gene has CDR1 SGHTA and CDR2 FQGNSA. The CDR3 length is 16 residues. This entry is derived from a study of T cell responses to AZD1222 COVID-19 vaccine. Findings and limits, study-wide: Most donors were white British and more were female, and clonal diversity was possibly underestimated. As reported, nearly half of all spike-specific TCRs target variant regions that are unmutated. Only a handful of individuals given AZD1222 were seropositive at baseline.

The material sequenced was peripheral blood, taken on day 0 of AZD1222 vaccination. The chain is built from TRBV7-2 and TRBJ2-1, with D uncertain. This receptor was taken from an adult in good health. CDR3: CASSPFRASSYNEQFF. The CDR3, as DNA: TGTGCCAGCAGCCCTTTTCGGGCGAGCTCCTACAATGAGCAGTTCTTC.